Here is one TCR beta chain with its context. Losses at the gene ends were 4 bases for V and 4 bases for J; bases not matched to a gene: 5. This CDR3 is built from 14 residues. This sample's time point: persistent/refractory GD, antithyroid drugs over 5 years with positive TRAb. The authors made the TCR library using RNA they extracted from PBMCs. These data belong to a study of regulatory T cells in long-lasting Graves disease. HTBI primers from iRepertoire and Arm-PCR of CDR3 regions yielded the TCR beta libraries. TCRdb ran MiXCR on the multiplex PCR reads and lists one entry per CDR3 protein. This table holds around 510,000 distinct CDR3 sequences, around 21% found once.

This sequence was found in a female donor with Graves disease. This material consisted of peripheral blood mononuclear cells (PBMCs), taken when the disease was refractory, from a patient treated with antithyroid drugs. The J gene is TRBJ2-5, the V gene TRBV12-3 or TRBV12-4; 8 positions agree with TRBD1. The CDR3 here is CASSSSGGGETQYF. In DNA form, the CDR3 reads TGTGCCAGCAGTTCGTCAGGGGGCGGAGAGACCCAGTACTTC.